This TCR beta chain was recorded in a study of cytomegalovirus exposure and HLA in healthy donors. Trimming stripped 3 bases from V and 7 bases from J, with 6 bases between. The CDR3 has 11 amino acids. CDR1 is MNHNS, CDR2 SASEGT, per germline. Study conclusions and caveats: Productive rates of about 87% or about 30% were seen for most TCR beta V segments in an earlier analysis. Reportedly, cytomegalovirus status was diagnosed with high sensitivity and specificity.

Points on this clone: Its specificity is unknown.

PCR employed 60 Vbeta and 13 Jbeta primers. Method: immunoSEQ multiplex PCR; TCRdb's copy keeps in-frame clones and lacks some. The sample records fewer than 150,000 clones, over 60% being singletons. The V call is TRBV6-1, the J call TRBJ1-2; no definite D call. Source material: PBMCs. This clonotype originated in a woman aged 40 to 50 in good health and CMV-seropositive. The CDR3 nucleotides read TGTGCCAGCAGTGACACAGCTGGCTACACCTTC. It codes for CASSDTAGYTF.